Sequencing of this T cell receptor beta chain was carried out in a study of OX40 agonist ivuxolimab in advanced cancers. The table came from immunoSEQ multiplex PCR; TCRdb's copy has only in-frame clones and leaves some out. The sample includes some 17,000 clones, about 80% of them seen just once. Trimming left V 4 bases short and J 0 bases short, with 14 bases between. The CDR3 spans 15 residues. CDR1 is SGHRS, CDR2 YFSETQ, per germline. The rearrangement joins TRBV5-1 to TRBJ2-7; the D is unclear. This material consisted of CD4+ or CD8+ T cells sorted from blood, taken in a trial of the OX40 agonist ivuxolimab. The source is an adult with an advanced solid tumor such as melanoma, head and neck, liver or kidney cancer. The CDR3 here is CASSPRLQSSYEQYF. The CDR3 coding sequence is TGCGCCAGCAGCCCCCGCTTACAGAGCTCCTACGAGCAGTACTTC.